This note documents a single TCR beta chain sequence. The sample is drawn from a study of blood T cell repertoires in COVID-19. Study-wide context: Samples came from the United States, Italy and Spain, spanning acute and convalescent COVID-19. Nucleic acid was either cDNA or gDNA, and it came from T cells, B-cell-depleted T cells, or PBMCs.

Authors' analysis steps: Using reference gene primer amplification, nucleated cell counts were estimated. The method was immunoSEQ multiplex PCR; TCRdb's version includes in-frame clones alone and lacks a portion of them. V and J calls and clone size are given by that table; D and trimming were obtained from the DNA. The sample has about 160,000 clones, roughly 77% seen once; the top ten hold 11%. Germline V gene lookup returns CDR1 GTSNPN and CDR2 SVGIG (reference sequence). Trimming cost V 5 bases and J 2 bases, with 13 bases left between them. The CDR3 length is 14 residues. The sequencing input was peripheral blood. The chain recombines TRBV30 with TRBJ2-1; tentative D call: TRBD1 (6 bases). This sequence originates from a human donor in a cohort sampled during active COVID-19. CDR3 DNA: TGTGCCTGGTATCACCGGGACACCTACAATGAGCAGTTCTTC. Protein sequence: CAWYHRDTYNEQFF.